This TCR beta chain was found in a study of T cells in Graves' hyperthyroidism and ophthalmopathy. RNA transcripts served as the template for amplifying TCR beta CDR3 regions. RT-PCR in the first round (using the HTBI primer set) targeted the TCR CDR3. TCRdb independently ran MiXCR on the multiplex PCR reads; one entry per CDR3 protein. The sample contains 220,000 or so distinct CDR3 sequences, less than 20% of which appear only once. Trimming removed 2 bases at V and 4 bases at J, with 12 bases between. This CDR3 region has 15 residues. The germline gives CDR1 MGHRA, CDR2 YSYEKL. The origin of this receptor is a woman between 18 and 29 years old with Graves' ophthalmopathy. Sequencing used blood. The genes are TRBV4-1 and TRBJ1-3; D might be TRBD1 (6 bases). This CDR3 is CASSQSTGPGNTIYF. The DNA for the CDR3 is TGCGCCAGCAGCCAATCCACAGGGCCGGGAAACACCATATATTTT.